Listed below are T cell receptor beta chains from one sample, sequenced in a study of blood T cell repertoires in COVID-19. The table came from immunoSEQ multiplex PCR; TCRdb's copy has only in-frame clones and leaves some out. The sample consists of some 100,000 clones, 88% of them appearing once. Input material: peripheral blood. All receptors come from a woman aged 55 to 70 with acute or convalescent COVID-19. The CDR3 runs from the conserved cysteine through the conserved F or W. The D gene is left open where the match is weak. Not all rows give a size; the values are once, few, many and, for expanded clones, a class.

>-|TRBJ1-2|-|TRBV24-1
TGTGCCACCAGTGAAACGATCCTTGGCGGCTACACCTTC
CATSETILGGYTF
>-|TRBJ2-1|few|TRBV27
TGTGCCAGCGCGGGACAGTACTCCTACAATGAGCAGTTCTTC
CASAGQYSYNEQFF
>-|TRBJ1-5|once|TRBV6-2/TRBV6-3
TGTGCCAGCAGTTACCGACATAGCAATCAGCCCCAGCATTTT
CASSYRHSNQPQHF
>TRBD1|TRBJ1-2|-|TRBV29-1
TGCAGCGGCCAGGGGGCTTCGGGCTACACCTTC
CSGQGASGYTF
>TRBD1|TRBJ1-1|-|TRBV3-1/TRBV3-2
TGTGCCAGCAGCCGGGACAGGAGGCAGGGAGCTTTCTTT
CASSRDRRQGAFF
>TRBD1|TRBJ2-5|-|TRBV11-3
TGTGCCAGCAGCTTAGGGGACCGACAGGGTGACCCCCAAGAGACCCAGTACTTC
CASSLGDRQGDPQETQYF
>TRBD2|TRBJ2-3|once|TRBV5-4
TGTGCCAGCAGCTTGGGCACTAGCGGGAGCACAGATACGCAGTATTTT
CASSLGTSGSTDTQYF
>TRBD2|TRBJ2-1|once|TRBV10-2
TGCGCCAGCACCCTAAGCGGGAGCTCCTACAATGAGCAGTTCTTC
CASTLSGSSYNEQFF
>-|TRBJ2-3|-|TRBV6-5
TGTGCCAGCAGTTACGGTGGGAGCGCGCAGTATTTT
CASSYGGSAQYF
>-|TRBJ1-1|-|TRBV27
TGTGCCAGCAGTCCGGGGGGGTATGGATTTAGGACTGAAGCTTTCTTT
CASSPGGYGFRTEAFF
>-|TRBJ1-1|-|TRBV3-1/TRBV3-2
TGTGCCAGCAGCCAAGTTACAGGGAGCACTGAAGCTTTCTTT
CASSQVTGSTEAFF
>TRBD1|TRBJ2-2|-|TRBV6-5
TGTGCCAGCAAACTGGACAGGGCTCCCGGGGAGCTGTTTTTT
CASKLDRAPGELFF
>TRBD1|TRBJ1-2|-|TRBV6-6
TGTGCCAGCAGTGCACAGGGGCCCACTGGCTACACCTTC
CASSAQGPTGYTF
>-|TRBJ1-1|once|TRBV3-1/TRBV3-2
TGTGCCAGCAGCCGAAGAGGGCAGGGAGGCACTGAAGCTTTCTTT
CASSRRGQGGTEAFF
>-|TRBJ1-3|-|TRBV5-1
TGCGCCAGCAGCTCCACCGGGGGTCACAACACCATATATTTT
CASSSTGGHNTIYF
>-|TRBJ2-1|few|TRBV2
TGTGCCAGCAGTTGGGGAGAGAATGAGCAGTTCTTC
CASSWGENEQFF
>-|TRBJ1-5|-|TRBV28
TGTGCCAGCAGTTTAATCGACAGGATGAGTAATCAGCCCCAGCATTTT
CASSLIDRMSNQPQHF